The TCR beta chain described here comes from a study of T cells after yellow fever vaccination (dated by TCRdb to about 2019). Background on the whole study: The SMART-Seq v4 Ultra Low Input RNA kit was used to prepare libraries from fractions with low cell numbers. To track T-cell clones before and after primary and booster YFV17D yellow fever vaccination, bulk TCR alpha and beta repertoires were sequenced longitudinally. Blood was drawn at multiple timepoints before and after primary and secondary immunization, with bulk PBMC replicates and cell subsets isolated. Two healthy male donors, one aged 18 to 30 and one aged 30 to 40 years, were included in the cohort. Results and caveats for the whole study, not just this receptor: The secondary T-cell response was found to be weaker but faster than the primary response, with a peak reached on day 5 rather than on day 15. After the booster, most clones that had expanded after primary vaccination were detected again (about 95% of CD4 and under 90% of CD8), suggesting broad maintenance of memory. Because abundant contaminating clonotypes from the bulk population could be contained in FACS-sorted repertoires, computational filtering was required. A small share of clonotypes occurred in both CD4 and CD8 compartments, likely arising from convergent recombination. Because only two donors were included in the study, the extent to which the findings can be generalized is limited.

Details on this clonotype: No antigen is known for it. No base quality information exists; no much larger clone differs at one position.

What the treatment or condition label conveys for this sample: live attenuated yellow fever vaccine strain. PBMCs were isolated from peripheral blood using a standard Ficoll-Paque protocol. Dynabeads CD4 and CD8 positive selection kits were used to isolate CD4 and CD8 T-cell fractions. TriZol was used to extract RNA from bulk PBMCs, CD4 and CD8 fractions, and dextramer-positive and dextramer-negative fractions. Synthesis of TCR cDNA relied on 5'RACE template switching, a step that introduced a universal primer site along with unique molecular identifiers. Priming of cDNA synthesis was performed from both the TCR alpha and TCR beta constant segments. Library amplification involved two PCR steps, and the second step added sample barcodes and sequencing adapters. Sequencing of the libraries was done on either Illumina HiSeq 2500 (2x100 bp) or NovaSeq (2x150 bp). Per the source publication's procedure: Reads were demultiplexed and collapsed into UMI consensus sequences with MIGEC, and V(D)J alignment was performed with MiXCR. Using edgeR on replicate PBMC samples, clonotypes were called vaccine-responding if FDR was below 0.01 and the log2 fold change was above 5 up to day 15. Each bulk clonotype was labeled CD4 or CD8 based on which sequenced repertoire, CD4 or CD8, contained the clonotype at higher abundance. TCRdb's own reprocessing of the public reads used fastp at Q25 and MiXCR and kept productive beta chains. Entries that share a CDR3 protein sequence are merged under the most common genes and DNA. The V and J calls shown here were made by TCRdb, not taken from the authors' results. Counted in this sample were about 260,000 distinct CDR3 sequences; roughly 13% of them appeared once. The ten largest clonotypes hold approximately 0.49% of the sample.

The CDR3 starts with the cysteine, ends with the phenylalanine, and has 18 residues. The CDR3 DNA has 54 bases and is translated from base 1. Trimming accounts for 4 bases at V and 0 bases at J, while the number of junction bases matched to no gene is 5. As encoded in the germline V gene, CDR1 is KGHSH while CDR2 is LQKENI. This TCR was sampled from a man in his thirties or forties who received the YFV17D yellow fever vaccine. The chain employs TRBV18 and TRBJ2-2, and 13 junctional nucleotides match TRBD2. The input for sequencing was CD4+ T cells sorted from PBMCs, taken 45 days after the yellow fever booster vaccination. The CDR3 protein sequence reads: CASSLGTSGATNTGELFF. In nucleotides, the sequence is TGTGCCAGCTCACTTGGGACTAGCGGGGCCACGAACACCGGGGAGCTGTTTTTT.